This TCR beta chain is drawn from a study of response to subunit inactivated influenza vaccine (dated by TCRdb to between 2017 and 2018). Study-wide context: Deep quantitative T cell receptor repertoire profiling was used in the study to track responses to a trivalent subunit inactivated influenza vaccine. What the study reported, not specific to this receptor: The authors proposed that each seasonal influenza vaccination may bring in only a limited number of new T cells.

Receptors were amplified or captured by RT-PCR. Instrument on record: Illumina HiSeq 2500. The public reads were quality trimmed at Q25 with fastp and then assembled into clones with MiXCR by TCRdb, keeping productive beta chains. Every entry covers one CDR3 protein and lists the most common genes and DNA from its rows. The sample yields some 570,000 distinct CDR3 sequences; about 10% were counted once. The top ten hold 9.5% to 12% of the sample. The CDR3 covers 13 residues, taking in both the cysteine and the phenylalanine. Left in the record is the CDR3 DNA by itself, 39 bases read in frame from the first base. Reading the germline V gene gives CDR1 MNHNS and CDR2 SASEGT. V lost 6 bases and J lost 5 bases, and the count of bases not matched to a germline gene is 3. Note on this clonotype: The target of this receptor is not known. It has no much larger one-base neighbor in the sample; base qualities were not kept.

This sample also appeared in a second study, on T cells expressing NK-cell markers. Looking at the second paper: 5'RACE template switching, by which a universal primer site and unique molecular identifiers were added, was used to make TCR beta cDNA libraries. In sorted CD3+CD56+NKG2C+, CD3+CD56+NKG2C- and CD3+CD56-NKG2C+ T-cell subsets from 8 or 9 donors, TCR beta-chain repertoires were profiled. Of the eight sequenced donors, seven were found to be HCMV-seropositive and one was found to be HCMV-seronegative. To restrict sorting to alphabetaTCR-expressing T cells, an anti-gammadeltaTCR antibody was added in several experiments. In six donors, the dominant CD3+CD56+NKG2C+ clonotypes were found to rank among the top 10 CD8+ clonotypes and to make up about 1.0-8% of CD8+ T cells. Those dominant clonotypes were again the most abundant among CD3+CD56-NKG2C+ cells in a handful of donors, at roughly 25-60.1%. Whether the expanded NKG2C-expressing T cell clones were specific for HCMV antigens was left unclear. All eight donors whose samples were sequenced were randomly selected healthy volunteers, three of them men and five women. HCMV serostatus was determined by detecting HCMV-specific IgG in serum with a commercial ELISA kit. Peripheral blood mononuclear cells were isolated from blood by Ficoll density gradient centrifugation. For several donors, unsorted PBMC were also used to sequence bulk peripheral blood T-cell repertoires. Synthesis of cDNA was primed from the TCR beta constant segment and was followed by two consecutive PCR amplification steps. The libraries were sequenced on Illumina HiSeq 2000/2500, MiSeq or NextSeq, producing 2 x 150 bp reads. Reads were demultiplexed and grouped by UMI with MIGEC, and clonotypes were assembled and quantified with MiTCR. To exclude erroneous sequences, only TCR cDNA sequences supported by at least two reads were retained. The tcR package was used for downstream repertoire analysis, and clonotypes were matched between fractions using CDR3 nucleotide sequence together with V segment. VDJmatch was used to annotate antigen specificity against VDJdb, with one amino acid substitution allowed in CDR3.

This TCR was sampled from a man aged 50 or older who received an inactivated influenza vaccine. Donor details come from another sample of the same person, matched by shared clones. Specimen: PBMCs from blood, collected on the day of vaccination. The receptor chain draws on TRBV6-1 and TRBJ2-1; 8 bases in between match TRBD1. The nucleotide sequence reads as follows: TGTGCCAGCAGGGGGGACAGGAACAATGAGCAGTTCTTC. Its protein product is CASRGDRNNEQFF.